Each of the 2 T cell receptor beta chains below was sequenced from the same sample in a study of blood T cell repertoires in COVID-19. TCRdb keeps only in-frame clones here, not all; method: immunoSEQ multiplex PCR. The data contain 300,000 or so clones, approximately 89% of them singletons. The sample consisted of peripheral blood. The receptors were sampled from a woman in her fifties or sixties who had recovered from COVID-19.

CDR3 protein: CASSFGTSGNTYEQYF. In nucleotides, the CDR3 is TGTGCCAGCAGCTTCGGGACTAGCGGGAATACTTACGAGCAGTACTTC. The genes are TRBV7-2 and TRBJ2-7, with 13 bases matching TRBD2. Germline V CDR1 and CDR2: SGHTA, FQGNSA. CDR3 length equals 16 residues. Trimming removed 3 bases from V and 4 bases from J; junction bases left unmatched: 6.

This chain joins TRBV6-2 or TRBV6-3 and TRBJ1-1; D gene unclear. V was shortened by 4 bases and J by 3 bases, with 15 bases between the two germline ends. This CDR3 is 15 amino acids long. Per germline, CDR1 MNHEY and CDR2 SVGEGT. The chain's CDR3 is CASSSRGVGDTEAFF. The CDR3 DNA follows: TGTGCCAGCAGTTCCCGTGGGGTCGGGGACACTGAAGCTTTCTTT.